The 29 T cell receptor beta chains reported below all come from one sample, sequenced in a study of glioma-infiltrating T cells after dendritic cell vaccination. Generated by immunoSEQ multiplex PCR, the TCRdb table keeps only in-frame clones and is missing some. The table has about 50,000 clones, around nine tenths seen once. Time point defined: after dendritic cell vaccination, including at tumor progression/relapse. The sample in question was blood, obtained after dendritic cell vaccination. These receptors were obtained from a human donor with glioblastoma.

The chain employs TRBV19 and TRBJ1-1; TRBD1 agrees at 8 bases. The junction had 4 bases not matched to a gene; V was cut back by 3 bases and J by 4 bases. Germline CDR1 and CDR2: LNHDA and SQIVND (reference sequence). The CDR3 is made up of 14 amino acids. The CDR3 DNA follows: TGTGCCAGTAGTATTACAGGGGGGGGCACTGAAGCTTTCTTT. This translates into CASSITGGGTEAFF. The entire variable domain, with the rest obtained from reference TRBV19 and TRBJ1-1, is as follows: DGGITQSPKYLFRKEGQNVTLSCEQNLNHDAMYWYRQDPGQGLRLIYYSQIVNDFQKGDIAEGYSVSREKKESFPLTVTSAQKNPTAFYLCASSITGGGTEAFFGQGTRLTVV.

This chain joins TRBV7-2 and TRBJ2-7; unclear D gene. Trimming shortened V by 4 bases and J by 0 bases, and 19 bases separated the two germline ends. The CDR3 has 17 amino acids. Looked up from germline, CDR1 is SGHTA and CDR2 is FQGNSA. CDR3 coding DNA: TGTGCCAGCAGCTCCGGCGGCGGAATCTACATCTCCTACGAGCAGTACTTC. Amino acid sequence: CASSSGGGIYISYEQYF.

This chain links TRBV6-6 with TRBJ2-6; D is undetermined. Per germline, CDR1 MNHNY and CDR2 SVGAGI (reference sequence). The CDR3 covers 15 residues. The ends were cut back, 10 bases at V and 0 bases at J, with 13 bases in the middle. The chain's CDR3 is CATRSSISGANVLTF. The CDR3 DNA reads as TGTGCCACGCGGAGTTCGATCTCTGGGGCCAACGTCCTGACTTTC.

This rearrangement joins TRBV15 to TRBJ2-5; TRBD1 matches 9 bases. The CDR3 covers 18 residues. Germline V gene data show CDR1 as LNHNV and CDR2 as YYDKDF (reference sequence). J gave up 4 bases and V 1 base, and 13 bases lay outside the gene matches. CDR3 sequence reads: CATSRATGGASKLETQYF. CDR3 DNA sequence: TGTGCCACCAGCAGAGCCACAGGGGGCGCATCCAAATTAGAGACCCAGTACTTC. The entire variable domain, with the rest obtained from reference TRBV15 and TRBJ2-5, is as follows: DAMVIQNPRYQVTQFGKPVTLSCSQTLNHNVMYWYQQKSSQAPKLLFHYYDKDFNNEADTPDNFQSRRPNTSFCFLDIRSPGLGDTAMYLCATSRATGGASKLETQYFGPGTRLLVL.

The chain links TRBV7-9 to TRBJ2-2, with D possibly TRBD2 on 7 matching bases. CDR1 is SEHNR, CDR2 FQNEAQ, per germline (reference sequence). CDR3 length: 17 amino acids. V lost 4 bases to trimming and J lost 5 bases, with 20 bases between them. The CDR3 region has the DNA TGTGCCAGCAGCTCCCGAGGGGGGAGGGCCCGGACCGGGGAGCTGTTTTTT. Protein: CASSSRGGRARTGELFF.

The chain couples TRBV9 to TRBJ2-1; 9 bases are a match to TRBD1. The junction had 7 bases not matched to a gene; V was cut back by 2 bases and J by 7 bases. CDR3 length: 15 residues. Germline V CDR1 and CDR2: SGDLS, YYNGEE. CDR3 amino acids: CASSVAGQGLNEQFF. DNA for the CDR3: TGTGCCAGCAGCGTGGCCGGACAGGGGCTAAATGAGCAGTTCTTC.

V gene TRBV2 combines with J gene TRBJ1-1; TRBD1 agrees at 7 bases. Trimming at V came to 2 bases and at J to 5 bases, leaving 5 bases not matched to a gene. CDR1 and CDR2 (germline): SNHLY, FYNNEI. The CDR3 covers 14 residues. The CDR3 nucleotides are TGTGCCAGCAGTGAAACAGGGGCGAGGACTGAAGCTTTCTTT. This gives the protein CASSETGARTEAFF. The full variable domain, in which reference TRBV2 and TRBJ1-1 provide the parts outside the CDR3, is EPEVTQTPSHQVTQMGQEVILRCVPISNHLYFYWYRQILGQKVEFLVSFYNNEISEKSEIFDDQFSVERPDGSNFTLKIRSTKLEDSAMYFCASSETGARTEAFFGQGTRLTVV.

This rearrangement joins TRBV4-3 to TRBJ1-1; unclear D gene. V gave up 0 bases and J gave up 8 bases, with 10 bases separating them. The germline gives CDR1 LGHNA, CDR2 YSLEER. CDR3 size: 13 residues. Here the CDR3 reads CASSQDHGREAFF. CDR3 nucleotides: TGCGCCAGCAGCCAAGATCATGGCAGGGAAGCTTTCTTT.

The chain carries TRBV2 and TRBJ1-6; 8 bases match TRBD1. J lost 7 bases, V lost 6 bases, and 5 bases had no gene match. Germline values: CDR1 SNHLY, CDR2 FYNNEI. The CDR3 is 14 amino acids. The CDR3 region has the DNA TGTGCCAGCAGACCCGGACAGGGAAATTCACCCCTCCACTTT. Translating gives CASRPGQGNSPLHF.

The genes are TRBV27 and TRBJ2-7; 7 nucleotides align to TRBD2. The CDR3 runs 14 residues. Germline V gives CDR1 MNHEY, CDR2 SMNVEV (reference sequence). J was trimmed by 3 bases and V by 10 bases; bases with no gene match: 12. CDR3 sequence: CATLGLPPRYEQYF. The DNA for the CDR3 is TGTGCCACCTTGGGACTACCACCCCGCTACGAGCAGTACTTC.

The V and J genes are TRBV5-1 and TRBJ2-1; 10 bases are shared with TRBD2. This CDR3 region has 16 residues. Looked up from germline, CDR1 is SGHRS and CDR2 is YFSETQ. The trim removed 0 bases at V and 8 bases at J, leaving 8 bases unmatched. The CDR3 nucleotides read TGCGCCAGCAGCTTGGGGGGCACTAGCGGGATCTATGAGCAGTTCTTC. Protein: CASSLGGTSGIYEQFF.

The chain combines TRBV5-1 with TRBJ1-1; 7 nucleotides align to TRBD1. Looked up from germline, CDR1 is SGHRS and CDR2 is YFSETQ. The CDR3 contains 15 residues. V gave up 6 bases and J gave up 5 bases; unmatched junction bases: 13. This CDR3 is CASTFSGQPLTEAFF. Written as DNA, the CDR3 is TGCGCCAGCACCTTCTCGGGACAGCCCCTTACTGAAGCTTTCTTT.

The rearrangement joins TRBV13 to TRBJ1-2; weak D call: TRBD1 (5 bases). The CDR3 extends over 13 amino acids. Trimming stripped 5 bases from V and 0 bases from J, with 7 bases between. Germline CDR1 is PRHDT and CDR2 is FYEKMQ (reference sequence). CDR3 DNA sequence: TGTGCCAGCAGCAAACAGGCTAACTATGGCTACACCTTC. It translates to CASSKQANYGYTF.

CDR3 protein: CASSSLRAGGGETQYF. The CDR3 region has the DNA TGTGCCAGCAGTTCACTCCGGGCGGGAGGGGGGGAGACCCAGTACTTC. J is TRBJ2-5 and V is TRBV27; 9 bases are a match to TRBD2. In germline, CDR1 is MNHEY, CDR2 SMNVEV (reference sequence). The CDR3 is 16 amino acids. The V segment lost 4 bases and the J segment 5 bases; nucleotides outside the gene matches: 11.

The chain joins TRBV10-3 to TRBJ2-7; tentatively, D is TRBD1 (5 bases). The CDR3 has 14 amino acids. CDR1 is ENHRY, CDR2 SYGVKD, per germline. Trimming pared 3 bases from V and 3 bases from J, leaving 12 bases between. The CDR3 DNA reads TGTGCCATCAGTGAAGGGGTAGGGGTCTACGAGCAGTACTTC. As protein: CAISEGVGVYEQYF.

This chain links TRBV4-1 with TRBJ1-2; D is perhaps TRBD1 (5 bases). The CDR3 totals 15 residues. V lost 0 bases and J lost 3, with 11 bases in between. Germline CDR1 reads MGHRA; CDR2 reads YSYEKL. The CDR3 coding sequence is TGCGCCAGCAGCCAAGATCGCGGGACTGACTATGGCTACACCTTC. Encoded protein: CASSQDRGTDYGYTF.

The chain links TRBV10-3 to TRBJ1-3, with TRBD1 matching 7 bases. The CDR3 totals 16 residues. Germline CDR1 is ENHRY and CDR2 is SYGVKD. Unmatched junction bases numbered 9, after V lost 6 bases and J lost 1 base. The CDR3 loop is CAIRGVGGASGNTIYF. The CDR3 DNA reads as TGTGCCATCAGGGGTGTAGGGGGCGCATCTGGAAACACCATATATTTT.

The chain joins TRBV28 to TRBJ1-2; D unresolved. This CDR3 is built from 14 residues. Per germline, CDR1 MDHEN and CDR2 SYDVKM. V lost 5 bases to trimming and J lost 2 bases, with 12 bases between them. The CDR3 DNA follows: TGTGCCAGCAGTGACAAAACAGTGAACTATGGCTACACCTTC. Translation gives CASSDKTVNYGYTF.

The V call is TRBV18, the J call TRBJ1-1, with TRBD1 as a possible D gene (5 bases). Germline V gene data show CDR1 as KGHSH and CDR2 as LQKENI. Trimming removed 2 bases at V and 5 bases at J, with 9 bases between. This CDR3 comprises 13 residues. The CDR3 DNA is TGTGCCAGCTCACCAGTCCAGGGAACTGAAGCTTTCTTT. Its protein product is CASSPVQGTEAFF. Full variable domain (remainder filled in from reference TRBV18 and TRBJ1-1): NAGVMQNPRHLVRRRGQEARLRCSPMKGHSHVYWYRQLPEEGLKFMVYLQKENIIDESGMPKERFSAEFPKEGPSILRIQQVVRGDSAAYFCASSPVQGTEAFFGQGTRLTVV.

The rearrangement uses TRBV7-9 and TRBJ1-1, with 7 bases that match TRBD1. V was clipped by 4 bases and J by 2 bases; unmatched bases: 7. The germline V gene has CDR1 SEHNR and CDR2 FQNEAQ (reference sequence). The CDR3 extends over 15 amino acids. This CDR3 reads CASSSTRQGNTEAFF. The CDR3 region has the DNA TGTGCCAGCAGCTCGACACGACAGGGTAACACTGAAGCTTTCTTT.

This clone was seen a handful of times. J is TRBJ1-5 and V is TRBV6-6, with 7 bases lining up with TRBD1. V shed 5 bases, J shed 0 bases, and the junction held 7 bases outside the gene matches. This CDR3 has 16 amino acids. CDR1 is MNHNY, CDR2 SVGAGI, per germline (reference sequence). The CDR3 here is CASSPGQAVSNQPQHF. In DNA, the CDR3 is TGTGCCAGCAGTCCCGGACAGGCGGTTAGCAATCAGCCCCAGCATTTT.

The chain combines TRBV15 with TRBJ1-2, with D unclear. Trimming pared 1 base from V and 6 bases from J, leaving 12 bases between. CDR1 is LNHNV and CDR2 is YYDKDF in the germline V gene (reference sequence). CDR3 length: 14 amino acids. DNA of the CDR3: TGTGCCACCAGCAGAGTATCGGGAACTAATGGCTACACCTTC. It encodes CATSRVSGTNGYTF.

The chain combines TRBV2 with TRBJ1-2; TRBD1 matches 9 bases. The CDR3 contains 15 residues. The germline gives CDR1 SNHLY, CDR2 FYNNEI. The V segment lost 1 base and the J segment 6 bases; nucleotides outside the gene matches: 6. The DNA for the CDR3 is TGTGCCAGCAGTGAAGTGTGGGACAGGGTAAATGGCTACACCTTC. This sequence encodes CASSEVWDRVNGYTF.

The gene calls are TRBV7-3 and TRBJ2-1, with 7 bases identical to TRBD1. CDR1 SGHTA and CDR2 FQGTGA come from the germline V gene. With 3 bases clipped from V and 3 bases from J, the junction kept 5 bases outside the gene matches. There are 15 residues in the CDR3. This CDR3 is CASSFDRAGYNEQFF. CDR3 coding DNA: TGTGCCAGCAGCTTCGACAGGGCGGGCTACAATGAGCAGTTCTTC. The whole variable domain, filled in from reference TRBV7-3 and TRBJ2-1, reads GAGVSQTPSNKVTEKGKYVELRCDPISGHTALYWYRQSLGQGPEFLIYFQGTGAADDSGLPNDRFFAVRPEGSVSTLKIQRTERGDSAVYLCASSFDRAGYNEQFFGPGTRLTVL.

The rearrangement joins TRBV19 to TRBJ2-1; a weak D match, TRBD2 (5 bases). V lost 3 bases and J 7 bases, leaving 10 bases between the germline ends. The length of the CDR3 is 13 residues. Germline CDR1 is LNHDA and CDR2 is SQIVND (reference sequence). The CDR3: CASSIGIMNEQFF. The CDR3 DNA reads TGTGCCAGTAGTATCGGGATAATGAATGAGCAGTTCTTC.

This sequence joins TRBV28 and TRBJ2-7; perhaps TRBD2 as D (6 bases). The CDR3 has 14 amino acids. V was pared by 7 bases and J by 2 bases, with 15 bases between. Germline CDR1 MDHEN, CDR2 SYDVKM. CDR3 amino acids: CASTMGTHTYEQYF. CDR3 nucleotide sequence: TGTGCCAGCACCATGGGGACTCACACCTACGAGCAGTACTTC.

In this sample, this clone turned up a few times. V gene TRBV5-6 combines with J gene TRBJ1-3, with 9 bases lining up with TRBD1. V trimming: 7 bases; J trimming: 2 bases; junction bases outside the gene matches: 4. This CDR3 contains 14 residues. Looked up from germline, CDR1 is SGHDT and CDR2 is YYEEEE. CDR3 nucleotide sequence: TGTGCCAGCGGGGACAGGGATACTGGAAACACCATATATTTT. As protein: CASGDRDTGNTIYF.

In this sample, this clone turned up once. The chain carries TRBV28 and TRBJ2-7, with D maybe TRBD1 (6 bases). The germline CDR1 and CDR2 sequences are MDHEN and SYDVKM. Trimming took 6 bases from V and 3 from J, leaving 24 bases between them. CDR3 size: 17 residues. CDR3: CASSPLPPRGRGYEQYF. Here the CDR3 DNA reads TGTGCCAGCAGCCCCCTCCCCCCCAGGGGAAGGGGCTACGAGCAGTACTTC.

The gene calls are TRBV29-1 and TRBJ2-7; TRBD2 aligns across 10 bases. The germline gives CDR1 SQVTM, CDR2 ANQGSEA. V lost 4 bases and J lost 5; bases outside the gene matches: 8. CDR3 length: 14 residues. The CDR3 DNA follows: TGCAGCGTTGCCCTAGGGCTAGCGGGAGACGAGCAGTACTTC. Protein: CSVALGLAGDEQYF.